This T cell receptor (beta chain) was captured by sequencing in a study of vaccination and CD4 T cells after COVID-19 (dated by TCRdb to about 2022). Regarding the study in general: Convalescent patients had a positive SARS-CoV-2 result on nasal swab PCR, and of these patients, nine had mild disease and one had severe disease. Participants got two doses of the Pfizer-BioNTech BNT162b2 vaccine (n=8) or two doses of the Moderna mRNA-1273 vaccine (n=2). In 9 to 11 COVID-19 convalescent patients and a handful of infection-naive healthy vaccine recipients, researchers compared the spike-specific CD4+ TCR repertoire from before mRNA vaccination with the repertoire from after. For stimulating the cultures, overlapping spike peptide pools were used, derived from SARS-CoV-2 as well as from the common cold coronaviruses HCoV-NL63, HCoV-OC43 and HCoV-229E. Control cultures received a CEFX viral epitope pool as the positive control, an HIV-1 Nef peptide pool as the negative control, or no peptide. A few convalescent patients gave samples both early after vaccination (day 14) and late after vaccination (days 161 to 241). In the convalescent cohort there were six males and four females, among whom were two Hispanic individuals, seven Caucasians, two Asians and one multiracial person. Post-COVID blood samples from convalescent patients were collected a median of roughly 100 days after diagnosis, with a range of about 35 to 161 days. The time from the second vaccine dose to post-vaccine blood sampling had a median of around 72 days and ranged from about 13 to 250 days.

Library creation used PCR. At the Johns Hopkins FTIC core, DNA from the cultured CD4+ T cells underwent TCR sequencing with the Oncomine TCR Beta short-read assay. Genomic DNA was extracted from the cultured CD4+ T cells with the QIAamp micro DNA kit. Oncomine TCR Beta libraries from cultured CD4+ T cells were pooled using unique dual indexes and sequenced on an Illumina iSeq 100. On the study's bioinformatics: Non-productive sequences were removed, and CDR3s that did not start with C, did not end with F or W, or were shorter than 7 amino acids were discarded. Antigen-specific clonotypes were identified using the MANAFEST web application through comparison of peptide-stimulated wells with reference and other culture wells. Positive clones required FDR below 0.05, an odds ratio above 5, and productive frequency above 0.1% in at least two of three replicate wells. A clonotype counted as cross-reactive if it showed significant expansion both in the SARS-CoV-2 spike wells and in at least one common cold coronavirus spike condition. Using R version 3.6.1, CDR3 homology was evaluated through Levenshtein distances (stringdist) along with unrooted phylogenetic trees (ape). TCRdb itself trimmed the public reads at Q25 with fastp, ran MiXCR and retained productive beta chains. Identical CDR3 proteins give one entry, which carries the most common genes and DNA. These V and J calls rely on TCRdb rather than the paper's analysis. The sample table records under 20,000 distinct CDR3 sequences; just over 50% of these occur just once. The leading ten clones occupy 21% of the sample.

What the time point label conveys for this sample: late sampling 161 to 241 days after vaccination in three convalescent patients. The treatment or condition label, as the study defines it: roughly 10-day PBMC culture with coronavirus spike peptide pools or control peptides (ViraFEST assay). The study used the ViraFEST assay, which expanded antigen-specific T cells with peptide pools and then identified expanded clonotypes by TCR sequencing. The convalescent patients' positive SARS-CoV-2 PCR tests were from March to December 2020, which was before the Alpha, Beta and Delta variants emerged in the United States. Each well held around 2 million PBMCs cultured in IMDM containing about 5% human AB serum and approximately 9.6 IU/ml IL-2, with around 9.7 ug/ml peptide pools added. On days 3 and 7, half of the culture medium was replaced with fresh IL-2-containing medium. After 10 days of culture, CD4+ T cells were isolated by negative selection using the EasySep CD4+ T cell isolation kit. Ficoll-Paque Plus gradient centrifugation was used to isolate PBMCs from whole blood, and the isolated PBMCs were then either used fresh or cryopreserved at -140C. Triplicate wells were generally used for each culture condition.

Via the germline V gene (reference sequence), CDR1 is LNHDA and CDR2 SQIVND. The CDR3 covers 15 residues, taking in both the cysteine and the phenylalanine. Of all the DNA, just the CDR3 is kept, 45 bases in frame from base 1. Between the V and J ends, shortened by 6 bases and 4 bases respectively, the junction contains 16 bases. General conclusions and limits of the study: Relatively few convalescent patients were included in the study, and early timepoints after natural infection were not analyzed. In convalescent patients, a median roughly 83% of post-vaccine SARS-CoV-2-reactive clones were detected only after vaccination, and vaccine-specific priming was suggested by this finding. Nearly all vaccine-specific clones in convalescent patients (304 of 307) were mono-reactive for SARS-CoV-2 spike rather than cross-reactive with common cold coronaviruses. An increase in the median number of SARS-CoV-2-reactive clonotypes from approximately 21 after infection to roughly 36 after vaccination was observed, but the change was not found to be significant.

This clonotype has a handful of counts. It lacks a known antigen. Per-base quality was not reported, and no clone a single base away is much larger than it. The rearranged chain carries TRBV19 and TRBJ2-1; TRBD1 is possibly the D segment (6 matching bases). This sequence was found in a human donor who had recovered from COVID-19. The sample in question was CD4+ T cells from blood, cultured in vitro, obtained about 7 months after SARS-CoV-2 vaccination. The DNA sequence reads TGTGCCAGTAGCCTGCCCGGACAGACTTACAATGAGCAGTTCTTC. Its translation is CASSLPGQTYNEQFF.